These T cell receptor beta chains were read from a single sample in a study of T cells after somatic rescue of genetic block. The data were produced by immunoSEQ multiplex PCR, yet TCRdb's version contains in-frame clones alone and is incomplete. The sample comprises about 12,000 clones, 71% of which are singletons, and about 12% rests with the top ten. Sequenced input: peripheral blood mononuclear cells (PBMCs). The receptors stem from a boy aged 5-17 years. CDR3s include the opening cysteine and the closing phenylalanine or tryptophan. D genes are given only for firm matches. Expanded clones get a size class; other rows say once, few or many, or leave the size out.

V gene: TRBV30; J gene: TRBJ1-3; D gene: -; clone size: -; CDR3 length: 12; CDR3 protein: CAWRASGNTIYF; CDR3 DNA: TGTGCCTGGAGGGCATCTGGAAACACCATATATTTT
V gene: TRBV7-3; J gene: TRBJ1-2; D gene: TRBD1; clone size: -; CDR3 length: 17; CDR3 protein: CASSLKGQGDANYGYTF; CDR3 DNA: TGTGCCAGCAGCTTAAAGGGACAGGGGGACGCTAACTATGGCTACACCTTC
V gene: TRBV18; J gene: TRBJ1-5; D gene: -; clone size: -; CDR3 length: 14; CDR3 protein: CASSPVYSNQPQHF; CDR3 DNA: TGTGCCAGCTCACCCGTTTATAGCAATCAGCCCCAGCATTTT
V gene: TRBV12-5; J gene: TRBJ2-6; D gene: -; clone size: -; CDR3 length: 17; CDR3 protein: CASGFEGVGSGANVLTF; CDR3 DNA: TGTGCTAGTGGTTTTGAAGGGGTGGGCTCTGGGGCCAACGTCCTGACTTTC
V gene: TRBV11-2; J gene: TRBJ1-4; D gene: -; clone size: -; CDR3 length: 14; CDR3 protein: CASSFLATNEKLFF; CDR3 DNA: TGTGCCAGCAGCTTCCTTGCAACTAATGAAAAACTGTTTTTT
V gene: TRBV7-3; J gene: TRBJ2-1; D gene: -; clone size: -; CDR3 length: 15; CDR3 protein: CASSLEGLTYNEQFF; CDR3 DNA: TGTGCCAGCAGCTTAGAGGGACTTACCTACAATGAGCAGTTCTTC
V gene: TRBV10-3; J gene: TRBJ2-7; D gene: TRBD1; clone size: -; CDR3 length: 18; CDR3 protein: CAIMEGQGQSLSPREQYF; CDR3 DNA: TGTGCCATCATGGAGGGACAGGGACAATCTTTGAGCCCTCGCGAGCAGTACTTC
V gene: TRBV6-6; J gene: TRBJ2-7; D gene: TRBD2; clone size: few; CDR3 length: 14; CDR3 protein: CASGWGGLNYEQYF; CDR3 DNA: TGTGCCAGCGGGTGGGGAGGGCTAAACTACGAGCAGTACTTC
V gene: TRBV6-5; J gene: TRBJ1-1; D gene: TRBD1; clone size: -; CDR3 length: 14; CDR3 protein: CASSYRQGNTEAFF; CDR3 DNA: TGTGCCAGCAGTTACCGACAGGGGAACACTGAAGCTTTCTTT
V gene: TRBV10-2; J gene: TRBJ2-4; D gene: TRBD1; clone size: -; CDR3 length: 14; CDR3 protein: CASMDRVAKNIQYF; CDR3 DNA: TGCGCCAGCATGGACAGGGTAGCCAAAAACATTCAGTACTTC
V gene: TRBV28; J gene: TRBJ1-2; D gene: -; clone size: -; CDR3 length: 12; CDR3 protein: CASQRLNYGYTF; CDR3 DNA: TGTGCCAGCCAACGGCTTAACTATGGCTACACCTTC
V gene: TRBV11-2; J gene: TRBJ1-4; D gene: -; clone size: -; CDR3 length: 17; CDR3 protein: CASSLDHDSANGEKLFF; CDR3 DNA: TGTGCCAGCAGCTTAGATCATGACTCGGCCAACGGTGAAAAACTGTTTTTT
V gene: TRBV30; J gene: TRBJ1-2; D gene: -; clone size: medium-sized; CDR3 length: 12; CDR3 protein: CACHSGNYGYTF; CDR3 DNA: TGTGCCTGCCACAGCGGTAACTATGGCTACACCTTC
V gene: TRBV7-6; J gene: TRBJ2-7; D gene: -; clone size: few; CDR3 length: 15; CDR3 protein: CASSLGNLGWYEQYF; CDR3 DNA: TGTGCCAGCAGCTTAGGGAACCTGGGCTGGTACGAGCAGTACTTC
V gene: TRBV28; J gene: TRBJ2-2; D gene: -; clone size: -; CDR3 length: 12; CDR3 protein: CASSSRTGELFF; CDR3 DNA: TGTGCCAGCAGCTCCCGAACCGGGGAGCTGTTTTTT
V gene: TRBV28; J gene: TRBJ1-2; D gene: -; clone size: once; CDR3 length: 13; CDR3 protein: CASSPRTFYGYTF; CDR3 DNA: TGTGCCAGCAGTCCCCGGACATTTTATGGCTACACCTTC
V gene: TRBV5-1; J gene: TRBJ2-7; D gene: -; clone size: -; CDR3 length: 12; CDR3 protein: CASSFGGDEQYF; CDR3 DNA: TGCGCCAGCAGCTTTGGTGGAGACGAGCAGTACTTC
V gene: TRBV28; J gene: TRBJ2-5; D gene: -; clone size: -; CDR3 length: 15; CDR3 protein: CASSLVTDVQETQYF; CDR3 DNA: TGTGCCAGCAGTTTGGTGACCGACGTCCAAGAGACCCAGTACTTC
V gene: TRBV6-5; J gene: TRBJ1-5; D gene: -; clone size: few; CDR3 length: 15; CDR3 protein: CASSYREGSNQPQHF; CDR3 DNA: TGTGCCAGCAGTTACAGGGAGGGTAGCAATCAGCCCCAGCATTTT
V gene: TRBV2; J gene: TRBJ2-5; D gene: TRBD2; clone size: -; CDR3 length: 15; CDR3 protein: CAAGGLAGVQETQYF; CDR3 DNA: TGTGCCGCCGGCGGCCTAGCGGGGGTCCAAGAGACCCAGTACTTC
V gene: TRBV28; J gene: TRBJ2-7; D gene: -; clone size: -; CDR3 length: 16; CDR3 protein: CASSLDRTVNYYEQYF; CDR3 DNA: TGTGCCAGCAGTTTAGACCGGACAGTGAATTACTACGAGCAGTACTTC
V gene: TRBV28; J gene: TRBJ1-5; D gene: -; clone size: -; CDR3 length: 14; CDR3 protein: CASSPGQFNQPQHF; CDR3 DNA: TGTGCCAGCAGTCCCGGACAGTTCAATCAGCCCCAGCATTTT
V gene: TRBV11-1; J gene: TRBJ1-2; D gene: TRBD1; clone size: -; CDR3 length: 16; CDR3 protein: CASSLASTGGSAGYTF; CDR3 DNA: TGTGCCAGCAGCTTAGCCTCGACAGGGGGCTCGGCTGGCTACACCTTC
V gene: TRBV30; J gene: TRBJ2-7; D gene: TRBD1; clone size: -; CDR3 length: 14; CDR3 protein: CAWGGQGISYEQYF; CDR3 DNA: TGTGCCTGGGGGGGACAGGGGATCTCCTACGAGCAGTACTTC
V gene: TRBV7-2; J gene: TRBJ1-5; D gene: -; clone size: -; CDR3 length: 12; CDR3 protein: CASSLQGRPQHF; CDR3 DNA: TGTGCCAGCAGCTTGCAGGGCCGGCCCCAGCATTTT
V gene: TRBV7-6; J gene: TRBJ2-1; D gene: TRBD2; clone size: -; CDR3 length: 15; CDR3 protein: CASSLERGIYNEQFF; CDR3 DNA: TGTGCCAGCAGCTTAGAGCGGGGGATCTACAATGAGCAGTTCTTC
V gene: TRBV18; J gene: TRBJ2-5; D gene: -; clone size: few; CDR3 length: 15; CDR3 protein: CASDSQAGFQETQYF; CDR3 DNA: TGTGCCAGCGATTCTCAAGCAGGGTTTCAGGAGACCCAGTACTTC
V gene: TRBV6-1; J gene: TRBJ2-1; D gene: -; clone size: medium-sized; CDR3 length: 13; CDR3 protein: CASSEPWKLEQFF; CDR3 DNA: TGTGCCAGCAGTGAACCCTGGAAGCTCGAGCAGTTCTTC
V gene: TRBV28; J gene: TRBJ1-5; D gene: -; clone size: -; CDR3 length: 14; CDR3 protein: CASTPRVSYQPQHF; CDR3 DNA: TGTGCCAGCACTCCCAGGGTTTCGTATCAGCCCCAGCATTTT